This TCR beta chain originates from a study of blood T cell repertoires in COVID-19. Clones were sequenced by immunoSEQ multiplex PCR, and TCRdb holds only the in-frame ones, with some missing. The data contain around 94,000 clones, roughly 85% of them singletons. The germline V gene encodes CDR1 SNHLY and CDR2 FYNNEI. The CDR3 sequence is 13 residues long. The V gene end was trimmed by 7 bases and the J gene end by 1 base; junction bases not matched to a gene: 1. The rearrangement links TRBV2 to TRBJ1-1; TRBD1 matches 9 bases. The sample was peripheral blood. The source is a man aged 45-65 years with active COVID-19. The CDR3 region is CASKTGGNTEAFF. The CDR3 bases are TGTGCCAGCAAGACAGGGGGGAACACTGAAGCTTTCTTT.